This entry lists 2 T cell receptor beta chains sequenced from one sample in a study of patients and donors after allogeneic stem cell transplantation (dated by TCRdb to 2020 to 2022). Libraries came from RT-PCR. The instrument was a NextSeq 550. In-frame beta chains were kept once TCRdb had trimmed the public reads at Q25 with fastp and called clones with MiXCR. For every CDR3 protein sequence, its rows merge into one entry that carries the most common genes and DNA. The sample has fewer than 25,000 distinct CDR3 sequences on record, less than 45% of them singletons. The top ten constitute 78% of the sample. Sequenced: blood, either unsorted or a sorted T cell fraction (not recorded which). Every receptor here comes from a human donor who was either an allogeneic HSCT recipient or a stem cell or donor lymphocyte infusion donor (not recorded which). It is not recorded whose cells these are; they may come from a transplant donor.

The chain recombines TRBV7-2 with TRBJ2-1; 7 positions match TRBD2. This CDR3 contains 15 residues. V was pared by 1 base and J by 4 bases, with 4 bases of the junction left unmatched. The germline V gene encodes CDR1 SGHTA and CDR2 FQGNSA. The CDR3 region is CASSLGSGEYNEQFF. The CDR3 DNA follows: TGTGCCAGCAGCTTAGGAAGCGGGGAGTACAATGAGCAGTTCTTC.

The chain carries TRBV5-1 and TRBJ1-2; 7 nucleotides line up with TRBD1. The CDR3 covers 16 residues. Germline V CDR1 and CDR2: SGHRS, YFSETQ. V shed 5 bases and J 4 bases; nucleotides not matched to a gene: 14. CDR3 in DNA: TGCGCCAGCAGAGGGACAGTCTACCTTTCGGGCTATGGCTACACCTTC. Its translation is CASRGTVYLSGYGYTF.